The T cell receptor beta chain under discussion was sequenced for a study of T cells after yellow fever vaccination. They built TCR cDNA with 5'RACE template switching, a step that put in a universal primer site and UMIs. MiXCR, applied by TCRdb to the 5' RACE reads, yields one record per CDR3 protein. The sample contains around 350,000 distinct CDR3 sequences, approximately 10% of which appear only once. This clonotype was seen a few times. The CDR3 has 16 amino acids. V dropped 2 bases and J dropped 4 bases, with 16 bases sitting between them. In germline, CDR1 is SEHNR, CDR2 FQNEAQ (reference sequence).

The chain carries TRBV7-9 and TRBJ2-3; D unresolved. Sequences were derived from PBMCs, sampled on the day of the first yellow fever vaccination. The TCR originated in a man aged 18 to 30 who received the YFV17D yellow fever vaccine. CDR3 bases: TGTGCCAGCAGCTTACAGTCGGCCCCAGCCCCAGATACGCAGTATTTT. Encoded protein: CASSLQSAPAPDTQYF.